A selection of T cell receptor beta chains follows, all from one sample in a study of metastatic and nonmetastatic thyroid tumors. TCRdb re-processed the PCR reads through MiXCR. The table lists roughly 25,000 clones, just under 15% of them singletons, with roughly 3.4% in the top ten. Sequenced sample: blood. The receptor source for this set is a female donor with papillary thyroid cancer or a benign thyroid nodule (not recorded which). Some clones in this sample may be carry-over from other donors' samples. Both conserved end residues are part of each CDR3. D genes are given only for firm matches. For some rows the clone size is stated as once, few or many, or as a class when expanded; others skip it.

clone_size,d_call,v_call,j_call,cdr3_nt,cdr3_aa
few,.,TRBV6-5,TRBJ2-7,TGTGCCAGCAGTTACCGTTCCGGAGCCTACGAGCAGTACTTC,CASSYRSGAYEQYF
many,TRBD1,TRBV5-6,TRBJ1-6,TGTGCCAGCAGCTCGACAGGGAATAATTCACCCCTCCACTTT,CASSSTGNNSPLHF
many,TRBD2,TRBV4-2,TRBJ2-7,TGTGCCAGCAGCCGCGGACTAGCGGGACCGAGCTCCTACGAGCAGTACTTC,CASSRGLAGPSSYEQYF
.,TRBD2,TRBV19,TRBJ2-7,TGTGCCAGTAGTAGGACTAGCGGGAGGTACAGCTCCTACGAGCAGTACTTC,CASSRTSGRYSSYEQYF
many,TRBD1,TRBV11-1,TRBJ2-2,TGTGCCAGCAGCTTACTTGGGACAGAGAACACCGGGGAGCTGTTTTTT,CASSLLGTENTGELFF
.,TRBD1,TRBV6-8,TRBJ1-2,TGCGCCAGCAGTCAAGACAGGGGGCTAGGAGGCTACACCTTC,CASSQDRGLGGYTF
.,TRBD1,TRBV6-2/TRBV6-3,TRBJ2-3,TGTGCCAGCAGTTCGCTCTCCGGACAGGGGACAGATACGCAGTATTTT,CASSSLSGQGTDTQYF
many,.,TRBV11-1,TRBJ1-1,TGTGCCAGCAGCTCATGGGGTAACACTGAAGCTTTCTTT,CASSSWGNTEAFF
many,.,TRBV7-9,TRBJ2-4,TGTGCCAGCAGCTTGTACCAGGGGGCCAAAAACATTCAGTACTTC,CASSLYQGAKNIQYF
few,TRBD1,TRBV28,TRBJ2-7,TGTGCCAGCAGTCCACCGGGACAGCTCATCTCCTACGAGCAGTACTTC,CASSPPGQLISYEQYF
.,.,TRBV12-3/TRBV12-4,TRBJ2-5,TGTGCCAGCAGTTCCTTCCAGGGGAAGGAGACCCAGTACTTC,CASSSFQGKETQYF
.,.,TRBV19,TRBJ1-5,TGTGCCAGTAGTACCCAGGGGTCCCCGTGGGGCAATCAGCCCCAGCATTTT,CASSTQGSPWGNQPQHF
many,.,TRBV12-3/TRBV12-4,TRBJ2-2,TGTGCCAGCAGTTTTGCGGGCGGGGAGCTGTTTTTT,CASSFAGGELFF
many,.,TRBV6-1,TRBJ2-2,TGTGCCAGCAGGACCAGGGAATCGAACACCGGGGAGCTGTTTTTT,CASRTRESNTGELFF
medium-sized,TRBD2,TRBV11-2,TRBJ2-7,TGTGCCAGCAGCTACCCCCGACTAGCGGCCTACGAGCAGTACTTC,CASSYPRLAAYEQYF
many,.,TRBV18,TRBJ1-5,TGTGCCAGCTCTCTGGAAGGTCAGCCCCAGCATTTT,CASSLEGQPQHF
many,.,TRBV27,TRBJ2-1,TGTGCCAGCAGTCGGGATTACAATGAGCAGTTCTTC,CASSRDYNEQFF
many,TRBD1,TRBV18,TRBJ1-1,TGTGCCAGCTCACTGACAGGGAAGGAAGCTTTCTTT,CASSLTGKEAFF
.,.,TRBV20-1,TRBJ1-6,TGCAGTGCTACCGCAGGGACCGCCAGTTCACCCCTCCACTTT,CSATAGTASSPLHF
medium-sized,.,TRBV20-1,TRBJ2-7,TGCAGTGCTCCCTCAGGTGAACCTTACGAGCAGTACTTC,CSAPSGEPYEQYF
.,TRBD1,TRBV20-1,TRBJ2-2,TGCAGTGCTAGAGATCCGGGACAGGGTGGCACCGGGGAGCTGTTTTTT,CSARDPGQGGTGELFF
.,.,TRBV20-1,TRBJ2-1,TGCAGTGCTGGGGGGGCGGGAGATCACAATGAGCAGTTCTTC,CSAGGAGDHNEQFF
many,.,TRBV10-3,TRBJ2-7,TGTGCCATCAGTGAGGGCGGCTCCTACGAGCAGTACTTC,CAISEGGSYEQYF
.,TRBD1,TRBV18,TRBJ2-7,TGTGCCAGCTCACTAACCGGGACAGATGCCTACGAGCAGTACTTC,CASSLTGTDAYEQYF
many,.,TRBV3-1,TRBJ2-2,TGTGCCAGCAGCCGTCGCGGATCGAACACCGGGGAGCTGTTTTTT,CASSRRGSNTGELFF
few,.,TRBV2,TRBJ2-2,TGTGCCAGCACCGGGCAGAACACCGGGGAGCTGTTTTTT,CASTGQNTGELFF
many,TRBD1,TRBV5-1,TRBJ2-3,TGCGCCAGCAGCTTGGGGACAGGGGGCGCAGATACGCAGTATTTT,CASSLGTGGADTQYF
few,.,TRBV27,TRBJ2-7,TGTGCCAGCAGTCCAATTATCGGTAATCCAGTCGAGCAGTACTTC,CASSPIIGNPVEQYF
many,TRBD2,TRBV3-1,TRBJ2-1,TGTGCCAGCAGCCAAACTAGCGGGAGGGTGACTCCAAATGAGCAGTTCTTC,CASSQTSGRVTPNEQFF
many,TRBD2,TRBV5-1,TRBJ2-2,TGCGCCAGCAGCCCCAACGGGGGGGCGAACACCGGGGAGCTGTTTTTT,CASSPNGGANTGELFF
many,TRBD2,TRBV5-1,TRBJ2-2,TGCGCCAGCAGCTTAACTAGCGGGAGCACCACCGGGGAGCTGTTTTTT,CASSLTSGSTTGELFF
once,TRBD2,TRBV20-1,TRBJ2-7,TGCAGTGCTAGACGTCTAGCGGGAGGGCAAGGTTACGAGCAGTACTTC,CSARRLAGGQGYEQYF
many,.,TRBV29-1,TRBJ2-1,TGCAGCGTTGAAGGGATCTACAATGAGCAGTTCTTC,CSVEGIYNEQFF
many,.,TRBV6-2/TRBV6-3,TRBJ2-5,TGTGCCAGCACCCCTAGGAGTAGCCCGGGGAAGACCCAGTACTTC,CASTPRSSPGKTQYF
medium-sized,.,TRBV20-1,TRBJ1-2,TGCAGTGCACCTGACCCAGAAGTATCCTATGGCTACACCTTC,CSAPDPEVSYGYTF
many,.,TRBV19,TRBJ2-1,TGTGCCAGTAGTCTAGGGGGGCTAGTAGGTGAGCAGTTCTTC,CASSLGGLVGEQFF
medium-sized,.,TRBV27,TRBJ2-7,TGTGCCAGCAGTCCCATCGGCCACGAGCAGTACTTC,CASSPIGHEQYF
many,TRBD1,TRBV12-3/TRBV12-4,TRBJ2-4,TGTGCCAGCACCCCGACAGGGGGCATAAACATTCAGTACTTC,CASTPTGGINIQYF
many,.,TRBV6-1,TRBJ2-3,TGTGCCAGCACCGAACAGGATACGCAGTATTTT,CASTEQDTQYF
many,.,TRBV19,TRBJ1-1,TGTGCCAGTAGCGATCCGGGACATATGAACACTGAAGCTTTCTTT,CASSDPGHMNTEAFF
.,.,TRBV7-3,TRBJ2-3,TGTGCCAGCAGCTTAAGGGGCGGGTTCGGAGATACGCAGTATTTT,CASSLRGGFGDTQYF
many,TRBD1,TRBV6-1,TRBJ1-5,TGTGCCACCAAGATGACAGGGGATCCTCAGCCCCAGCATTTT,CATKMTGDPQPQHF